The sequence of this T cell receptor beta chain was determined in a study of blood T cell repertoires in COVID-19. Assay: immunoSEQ multiplex PCR; the TCRdb copy retains only in-frame clones and omits some. The top ten hold roughly 4% of the sample, which has 120,000 to 150,000 clones, 80% to 90% seen once. This CDR3 has 14 residues. Germline V lookup: CDR1 MNHEY, CDR2 SVGAGI. The V segment lost 2 bases and the J segment 5 bases; nucleotides outside the gene matches: 4. This chain joins TRBV6-5 and TRBJ2-3, with TRBD2 identical over 7 bases. Input material: peripheral blood. This receptor was taken from a woman in her forties with acute or convalescent COVID-19. This chain's CDR3 is CASSYRGGLDTQYF. In nucleotides, the CDR3 is TGTGCCAGCAGTTACAGGGGAGGGTTAGATACGCAGTATTTT.